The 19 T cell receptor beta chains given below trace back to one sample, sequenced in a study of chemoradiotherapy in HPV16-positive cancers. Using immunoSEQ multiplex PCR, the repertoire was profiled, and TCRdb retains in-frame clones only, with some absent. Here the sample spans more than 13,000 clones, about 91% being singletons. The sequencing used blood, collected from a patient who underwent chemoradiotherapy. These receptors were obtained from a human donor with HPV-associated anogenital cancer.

DNA for the CDR3: TGTGCCTGGAGTGGTTTAGGGAACTATGGCTACACCTTC. It specifies CAWSGLGNYGYTF. The chain has TRBV30 and TRBJ1-2; D uncertain. The ends were cut back, 1 base at V and 2 bases at J, with 8 bases in the middle. CDR1 is GTSNPN and CDR2 is SVGIG in the germline V gene (reference sequence). The CDR3 length is 13 residues.

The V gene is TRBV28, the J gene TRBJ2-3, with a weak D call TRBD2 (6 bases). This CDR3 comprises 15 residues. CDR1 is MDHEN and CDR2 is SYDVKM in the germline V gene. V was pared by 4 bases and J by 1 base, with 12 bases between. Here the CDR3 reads CASSSGGIGTDTQYF. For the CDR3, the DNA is TGTGCCAGCAGTTCTGGCGGGATTGGCACAGATACGCAGTATTTT.

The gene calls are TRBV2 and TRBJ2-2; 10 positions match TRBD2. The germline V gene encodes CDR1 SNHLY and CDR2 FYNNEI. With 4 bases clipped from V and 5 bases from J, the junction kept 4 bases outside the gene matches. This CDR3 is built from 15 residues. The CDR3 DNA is TGTGCCAGCAGTGGGGCTAGCGGGAGTACCGGGGAGCTGTTTTTT. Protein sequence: CASSGASGSTGELFF.

Here the CDR3 reads CASSLYSSSTDTQYF. In DNA form, the CDR3 reads TGTGCCAGCAGCTTATACTCCTCTAGCACAGATACGCAGTATTTT. The J gene is TRBJ2-3, the V gene TRBV7-6; D is ambiguous. The length of the CDR3 is 15 residues. Trimming shortened V by 2 bases and J by 0 bases, and 9 bases separated the two germline ends. Per germline, CDR1 SGHVS and CDR2 FNYEAQ.

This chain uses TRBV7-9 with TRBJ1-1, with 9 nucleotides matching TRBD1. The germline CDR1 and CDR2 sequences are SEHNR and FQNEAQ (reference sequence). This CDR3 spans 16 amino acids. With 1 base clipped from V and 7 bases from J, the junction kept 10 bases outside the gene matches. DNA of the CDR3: TGTGCCAGCAGCTTAGGGGAATACAGGGGGCGGAGTGAAGCTTTCTTT. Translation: CASSLGEYRGRSEAFF. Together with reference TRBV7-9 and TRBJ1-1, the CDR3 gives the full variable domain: DTGVSQNPRHKITKRGQNVTFRCDPISEHNRLYWYRQTLGQGPEFLTYFQNEAQLEKSRLLSDRFSAERPKGSFSTLEIQRTEQGDSAMYLCASSLGEYRGRSEAFFGQGTRLTVV.

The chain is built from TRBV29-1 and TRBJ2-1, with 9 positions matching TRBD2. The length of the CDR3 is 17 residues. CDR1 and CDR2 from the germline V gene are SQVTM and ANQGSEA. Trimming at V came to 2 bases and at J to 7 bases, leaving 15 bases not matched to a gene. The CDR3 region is CSVEKASGMDWRNEQFF. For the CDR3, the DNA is TGCAGCGTTGAAAAAGCTAGCGGGATGGATTGGCGAAATGAGCAGTTCTTC.

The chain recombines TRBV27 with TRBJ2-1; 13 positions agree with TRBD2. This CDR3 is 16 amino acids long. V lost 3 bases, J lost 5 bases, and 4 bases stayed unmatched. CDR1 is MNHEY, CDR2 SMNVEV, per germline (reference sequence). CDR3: CASSLRGTSGNNEQFF. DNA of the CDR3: TGTGCCAGCAGTTTGAGGGGGACTAGCGGGAACAATGAGCAGTTCTTC.

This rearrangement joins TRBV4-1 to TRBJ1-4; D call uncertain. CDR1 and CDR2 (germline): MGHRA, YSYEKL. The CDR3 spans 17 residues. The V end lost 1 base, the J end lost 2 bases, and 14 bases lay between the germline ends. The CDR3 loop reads CASSQGTMGRTNEKLFF. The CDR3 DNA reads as TGCGCCAGCAGCCAAGGGACGATGGGGAGGACTAATGAAAAACTGTTTTTT.

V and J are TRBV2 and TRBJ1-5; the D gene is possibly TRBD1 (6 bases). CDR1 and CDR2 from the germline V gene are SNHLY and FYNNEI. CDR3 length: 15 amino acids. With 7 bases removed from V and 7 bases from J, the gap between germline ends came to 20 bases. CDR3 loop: CASTTLGGAGQPQHF. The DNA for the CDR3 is TGTGCCAGCACCACCCTCGGGGGGGCCGGGCAGCCCCAGCATTTT.

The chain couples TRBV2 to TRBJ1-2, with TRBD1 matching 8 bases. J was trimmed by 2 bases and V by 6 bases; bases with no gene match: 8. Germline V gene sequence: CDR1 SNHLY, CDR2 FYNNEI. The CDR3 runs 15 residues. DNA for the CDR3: TGTGCCAGCAGACCCGACAGGGGCTGGAACTATGGCTACACCTTC. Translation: CASRPDRGWNYGYTF.

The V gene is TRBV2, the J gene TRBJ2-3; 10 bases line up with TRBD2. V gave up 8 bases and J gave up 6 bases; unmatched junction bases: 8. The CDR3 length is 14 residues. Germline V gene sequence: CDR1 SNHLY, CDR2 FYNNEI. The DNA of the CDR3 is TGTGCCAGCGGCCTAGCGGGAGTATTCGATACGCAGTATTTT. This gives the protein CASGLAGVFDTQYF.

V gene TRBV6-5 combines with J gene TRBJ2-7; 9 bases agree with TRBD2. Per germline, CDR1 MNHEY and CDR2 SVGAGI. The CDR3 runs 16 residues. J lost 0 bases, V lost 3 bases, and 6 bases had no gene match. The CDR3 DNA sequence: TGTGCCAGCAGTTATATAGCGGGAGAGATCTCCTACGAGCAGTACTTC. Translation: CASSYIAGEISYEQYF.

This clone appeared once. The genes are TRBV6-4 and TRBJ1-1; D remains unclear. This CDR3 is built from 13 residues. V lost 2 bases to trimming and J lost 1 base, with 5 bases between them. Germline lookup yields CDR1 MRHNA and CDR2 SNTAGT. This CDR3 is CASSDRENTEAFF. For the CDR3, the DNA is TGTGCCAGCAGTGACAGGGAGAACACTGAAGCTTTCTTT.

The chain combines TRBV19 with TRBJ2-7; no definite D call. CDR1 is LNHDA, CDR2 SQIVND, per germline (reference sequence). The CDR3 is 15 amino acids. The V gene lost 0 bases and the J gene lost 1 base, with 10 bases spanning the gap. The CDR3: CASSIDHGESYEQYF. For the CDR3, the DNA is TGTGCCAGTAGTATAGATCATGGGGAATCCTACGAGCAGTACTTC.

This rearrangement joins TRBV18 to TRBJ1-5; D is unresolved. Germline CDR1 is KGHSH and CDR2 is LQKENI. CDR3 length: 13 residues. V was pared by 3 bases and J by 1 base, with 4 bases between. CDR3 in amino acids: CASSPASNQPQHF. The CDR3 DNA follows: TGTGCCAGCTCACCCGCGAGCAATCAGCCCCAGCATTTT.

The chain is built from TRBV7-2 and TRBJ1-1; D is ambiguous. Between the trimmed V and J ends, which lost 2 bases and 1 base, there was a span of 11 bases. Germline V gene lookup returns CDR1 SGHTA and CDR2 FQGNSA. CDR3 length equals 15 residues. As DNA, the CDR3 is TGTGCCAGCAGCTTAATCGGGGAGCAGAACACTGAAGCTTTCTTT. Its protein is CASSLIGEQNTEAFF.

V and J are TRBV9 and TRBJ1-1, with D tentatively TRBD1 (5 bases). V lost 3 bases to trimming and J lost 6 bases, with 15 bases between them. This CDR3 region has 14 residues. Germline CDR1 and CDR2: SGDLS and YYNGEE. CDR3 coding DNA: TGTGCCAGCAGCGCGAATCCAGGGACGGCTGAAGCTTTCTTT. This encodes CASSANPGTAEAFF.

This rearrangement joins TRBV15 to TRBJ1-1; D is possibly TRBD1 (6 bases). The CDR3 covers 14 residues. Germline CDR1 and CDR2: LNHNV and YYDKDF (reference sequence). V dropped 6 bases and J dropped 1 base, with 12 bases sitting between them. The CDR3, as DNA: TGTGCCACCAGAGACGGGGGGCGGAACACTGAAGCTTTCTTT. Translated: CATRDGGRNTEAFF.

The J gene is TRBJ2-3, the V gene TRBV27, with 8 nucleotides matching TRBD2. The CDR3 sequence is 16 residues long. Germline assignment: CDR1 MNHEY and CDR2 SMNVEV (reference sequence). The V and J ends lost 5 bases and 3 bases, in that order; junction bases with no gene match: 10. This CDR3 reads CASSEDASGFTDTQYF. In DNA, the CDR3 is TGTGCCAGCAGTGAAGATGCTAGCGGGTTTACAGATACGCAGTATTTT.